This TCR beta chain came from a study of blood T cell repertoires in COVID-19. Study information: The analysed material was cDNA or gDNA that came from T cells, B-cell-depleted T cells, or PBMCs.

The method was immunoSEQ multiplex PCR; TCRdb's version includes in-frame clones alone and lacks a portion of them. This table has around 330,000 clones, about 87% appearing once. The age range of participants was about 18 to 100 years, with residence in about two dozen US areas. Each recovered donor of Cohort 3 presented with two negative PCRs, clearance, or symptom resolution. The V end lost 2 bases, the J end lost 6 bases, and 12 bases lay between the germline ends. CDR1 is SGHKS and CDR2 is YYEKEE in the germline V gene (reference sequence). The CDR3 covers 13 residues. Sequences were obtained from PBMCs or T cells enriched from blood (not recorded which). This chain joins TRBV5-5 and TRBJ2-7, with a tentative D call TRBD1 (6 bases). This TCR was recovered from a woman younger than 35 who had recovered from COVID-19. Here the CDR3 DNA reads TGTGCCAGCAGCTTATGGACAGTCCTCGAGCAGTACTTC. This translates into CASSLWTVLEQYF. The full variable domain, its missing parts supplied by reference TRBV5-5 and TRBJ2-7, is DAGVTQSPTHLIKTRGQQVTLRCSPISGHKSVSWYQQVLGQGPQFIFQYYEKEERGRGNFPDRFSARQFPNYSSELNVNALLLGDSALYLCASSLWTVLEQYFGPGTRLTVT.